This is a list of T cell receptor beta chains from one sample in a study of T-cell memory formation after mild COVID-19. TCRdb re-derived calls from the 5' RACE reads in MiXCR, one entry per CDR3 protein. The table records about 560,000 distinct CDR3 sequences, 17% of them present only once. The source material was PBMCs or a T cell subset sorted from them (not recorded which). The receptors shown here come from an adult woman who had mild COVID-19 (a few samples of this study predate the infection). Cell type and time point are not known. CDR3s include the opening cysteine and the closing phenylalanine or tryptophan. Each record gives: clone size, J gene, D gene, V gene, CDR3 protein, CDR3 DNA. A D gene is named only where the DNA matches it firmly. Where a row states a size, it is once, few, many or the class of an expanded clone; other rows omit it.

few | TRBJ2-1 | TRBD2 | TRBV7-3 | CASSLTHLAGRDEQFF | TGTGCCAGCAGCTTAACGCATCTAGCGGGACGGGATGAGCAGTTCTTC
. | TRBJ2-7 | . | TRBV4-3 | CASSQELGRPYEQYF | TGCGCCAGCAGCCAAGAGTTAGGCCGGCCCTACGAGCAGTACTTC
few | TRBJ2-5 | . | TRBV6-6 | CASSYLTYQETQYF | TGTGCCAGCAGTTACCTGACATATCAAGAGACCCAGTACTTC
few | TRBJ2-1 | . | TRBV7-8 | CASSLRDKRQFF | TGTGCCAGCAGCTTGAGGGACAAGAGGCAGTTCTTC
few | TRBJ1-2 | . | TRBV7-9 | CASSSWGRTDRPNYGYTF | TGTGCCAGCAGCTCATGGGGCAGAACGGACAGACCTAACTATGGCTACACCTTC
few | TRBJ1-1 | . | TRBV7-9 | CASKQVPNTEAFF | TGTGCCAGCAAGCAGGTACCGAACACTGAAGCTTTCTTT
. | TRBJ1-3 | . | TRBV15 | CATSSRQPDSGNTIYF | TGTGCCACCAGCAGTCGGCAGCCAGACTCTGGAAACACCATATATTTT
. | TRBJ2-1 | TRBD1 | TRBV24-1 | CATSVDRGPYNEQFF | TGTGCCACCAGTGTGGACAGGGGTCCCTACAATGAGCAGTTCTTC
many | TRBJ2-5 | TRBD1 | TRBV29-1 | CSVEALSSGQGETQYF | TGCAGCGTTGAAGCGTTATCCTCGGGACAGGGGGAGACCCAGTACTTC
. | TRBJ1-1 | TRBD1 | TRBV6-5 | CASSPQAAGGTEAFF | TGTGCCAGCAGTCCCCAGGCGGCAGGGGGAACTGAAGCTTTCTTT
. | TRBJ2-1 | TRBD2 | TRBV11-3 | CASVASGMNEQFF | TGTGCCAGCGTGGCTAGCGGGATGAATGAGCAGTTCTTC
. | TRBJ1-1 | . | TRBV6-5 | CASSYARRNTEAFF | TGTGCCAGCAGTTACGCCAGAAGGAACACTGAAGCTTTCTTT
. | TRBJ1-2 | . | TRBV29-1 | CSIRGLGAYGYTF | TGCAGCATTCGCGGGCTCGGGGCCTATGGCTACACCTTC
few | TRBJ2-1 | TRBD2 | TRBV9 | CASSVENSGGPPYNEQFF | TGTGCCAGCAGCGTAGAAAATAGCGGGGGCCCTCCCTACAATGAGCAGTTCTTC
. | TRBJ2-7 | . | TRBV15 | CATGTGGPPYEQYF | TGTGCCACCGGAACGGGTGGCCCCCCCTACGAGCAGTACTTC
. | TRBJ2-7 | . | TRBV6-5 | CASSQGLSYEQYF | TGTGCCAGCAGCCAGGGCCTCTCCTACGAGCAGTACTTC
. | TRBJ1-1 | . | TRBV29-1 | CSTFGGLTNTEAFF | TGCAGCACATTCGGTGGACTTACGAACACTGAAGCTTTCTTT